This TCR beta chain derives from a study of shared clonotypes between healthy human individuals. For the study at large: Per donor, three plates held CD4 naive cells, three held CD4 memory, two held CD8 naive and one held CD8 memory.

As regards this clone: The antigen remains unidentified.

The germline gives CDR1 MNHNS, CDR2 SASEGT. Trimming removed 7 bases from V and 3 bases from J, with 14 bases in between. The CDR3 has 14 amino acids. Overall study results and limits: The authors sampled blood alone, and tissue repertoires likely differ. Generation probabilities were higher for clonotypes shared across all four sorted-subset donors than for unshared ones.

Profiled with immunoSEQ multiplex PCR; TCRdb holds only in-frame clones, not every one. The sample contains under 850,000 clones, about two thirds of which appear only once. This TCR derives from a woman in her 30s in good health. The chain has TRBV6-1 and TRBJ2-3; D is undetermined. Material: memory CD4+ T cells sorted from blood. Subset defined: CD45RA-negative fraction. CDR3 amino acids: CASKQNEETDTQYF. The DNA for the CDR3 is TGTGCCAGCAAGCAGAATGAGGAAACAGATACGCAGTATTTT.